This entry lists 17 T cell receptor beta chains sequenced from one sample in a study of graft-versus-host responses after intestinal transplantation. Method: immunoSEQ multiplex PCR; TCRdb's copy keeps in-frame clones and lacks some. The sample includes more than 10,000 clones, 65% to 85% of them seen just once. This specimen was PBMCs, taken approximately 19 weeks after transplant. All receptors come from a human patient who received an intestinal transplant, so some T cells may come from the graft donor.

The chain is built from TRBV7-2 and TRBJ2-7; D is undetermined. V lost 5 bases and J 9 bases, leaving 11 bases between the germline ends. The CDR3 spans 11 residues. Germline assignment: CDR1 SGHTA and CDR2 FQGNSA. The CDR3, as DNA: TGTGCCAGCAGCCCCGACGTAGGGCAGTACTTC. This codes for CASSPDVGQYF.

This clone was recorded once. This chain links TRBV11-2 with TRBJ2-3, with D perhaps matching TRBD2 (5 bases). The ends were cut back, 5 bases at V and 1 base at J, with 10 bases in the middle. Looked up from germline, CDR1 is SGHAT and CDR2 is FQNNGV. This CDR3 is 14 amino acids long. The CDR3 spells CASSRPGGTDTQYF. CDR3 in DNA: TGTGCCAGCAGCCGACCCGGGGGCACAGATACGCAGTATTTT.

The rearrangement links TRBV18 to TRBJ2-7; D not resolved. The CDR3 length is 12 residues. CDR1 and CDR2 (germline): KGHSH, LQKENI. V lost 6 bases and J lost 5, with 11 bases in between. CDR3 DNA sequence: TGTGCCAGCTCCCATGAGGTCCACGAGCAGTACTTC. It is translated as CASSHEVHEQYF.

The rearrangement uses TRBV29-1 and TRBJ1-2; D is possibly TRBD1 (6 bases). Germline V gene data show CDR1 as SQVTM and CDR2 as ANQGSEA. V was shortened by 0 bases and J by 2 bases, with 13 bases between the two germline ends. There are 15 residues in the CDR3. The CDR3 DNA reads TGCAGCGTTGAAGATCTCGGACAGCAAAACTATGGCTACACCTTC. It yields the protein CSVEDLGQQNYGYTF.

This rearrangement joins TRBV5-1 to TRBJ2-2, with D possibly matching TRBD1 (5 bases). In germline, CDR1 is SGHRS, CDR2 YFSETQ. This CDR3 has 16 amino acids. V dropped 0 bases and J dropped 3 bases, with 12 bases sitting between them. In DNA, the CDR3 is TGCGCCAGCAGCTTGGCCCCGCTAGGGGACACCGGGGAGCTGTTTTTT. This encodes CASSLAPLGDTGELFF.

This rearrangement joins TRBV7-9 to TRBJ2-7; D call uncertain. Looked up from germline, CDR1 is SEHNR and CDR2 is FQNEAQ (reference sequence). Trimming pared 5 bases from V and 2 bases from J, leaving 10 bases between. There are 13 residues in the CDR3. The CDR3 here is CASSVPDPYEQYF. DNA of the CDR3: TGTGCCAGCAGCGTCCCCGATCCCTACGAGCAGTACTTC.

V and J are TRBV5-1 and TRBJ1-6; D ambiguous. The germline CDR1 and CDR2 sequences are SGHRS and YFSETQ. The CDR3 consists of 14 residues. Trimming cost V 3 bases and J 7 bases, with 11 bases left between them. In nucleotides, the CDR3 is TGCGCCAGCAGCTCCCGGGGTAGGAATTCACCCCTCCACTTT. This codes for CASSSRGRNSPLHF.

This rearrangement joins TRBV7-3 to TRBJ1-1; 10 nucleotides line up with TRBD1. CDR3 length: 14 amino acids. Trimming at V came to 6 bases and at J to 4 bases, leaving 5 bases not matched to a gene. CDR1 is SGHTA and CDR2 is FQGTGA in the germline V gene. As DNA, the CDR3 is TGTGCCAGCAGTCACCGGGACAGGGGCACTGAAGCTTTCTTT. Translating it yields CASSHRDRGTEAFF.

CDR3 amino acids: CASSLDTTRAFF. DNA of the CDR3: TGTGCCAGCAGCTTAGACACTACGCGGGCTTTCTTT. V gene TRBV7-8 combines with J gene TRBJ1-1; D is ambiguous. Trimming took off 1 base at V and 11 bases at J, with 11 bases between the two ends. Germline lookup yields CDR1 SGHVS and CDR2 FQNEAQ. This CDR3 is 12 amino acids long.

Comments on this clone: At one end the junction does not follow the germline gene, possibly because of a read error. Other nucleotide sequences from this sample produce the same CDR3. This chain connects TRBV6-5 to TRBJ1-3; D might be TRBD1 (5 bases). Germline CDR1 and CDR2: MNHEY and SVGAGI. The CDR3 is 16 amino acids. The CDR3 reads CASSYGSQGSGNTIYF. In DNA form, the CDR3 reads TGTGCCAGCAGTTACGGTTCCCAGGGCTCTGGGAACACCATATATTTT.

The V and J genes are TRBV6-1 and TRBJ1-1; TRBD1 might be the D (5 bases). Between the trimmed V and J ends, which lost 4 bases and 3 bases, there was a span of 15 bases. The CDR3 consists of 15 residues. Germline-derived CDR1 and CDR2 are MNHNS and SASEGT. CDR3 sequence reads: CASSVGGDGYTEAFF. The CDR3 region has the DNA TGTGCCAGCAGTGTCGGGGGAGATGGCTACACTGAAGCTTTCTTT.

This rearrangement joins TRBV28 to TRBJ1-2; D is unclear. Germline V gene lookup returns CDR1 MDHEN and CDR2 SYDVKM. This CDR3 comprises 12 residues. V lost 7 bases to trimming and J lost 3 bases, with 9 bases between them. The CDR3 nucleotides read TGTGCCAGCAACCAGGCCTACTATGGCTACACCTTC. It specifies CASNQAYYGYTF.

The rearrangement joins TRBV6-1 to TRBJ2-5; tentative D call: TRBD1 (6 bases). The CDR3 extends over 14 amino acids. With 1 base removed from V and 5 bases from J, the gap between germline ends came to 11 bases. Germline CDR1 and CDR2: MNHNS and SASEGT. The CDR3 DNA is TGTGCCAGCAGTGAAGAACAGGGCTGGGAGACCCAGTACTTC. It translates to CASSEEQGWETQYF.

V usage is TRBV7-9 and J usage is TRBJ2-7; D call uncertain. V shed 1 base and J shed 9 bases, with 13 bases lying between them. The germline V gene has CDR1 SEHNR and CDR2 FQNEAQ (reference sequence). CDR3 size: 13 residues. The CDR3 reads CASSLVSLDPQYF. CDR3 in DNA: TGTGCCAGCAGCTTAGTATCTCTGGATCCGCAGTACTTC.

A single count supports this clone. The chain employs TRBV15 and TRBJ1-4; D ambiguous. V was pared by 0 bases and J by 7 bases, with 9 bases between. The V gene's germline CDR1 is LNHNV and CDR2 YYDKDF (reference sequence). This CDR3 is 14 amino acids long. The CDR3 loop reads CATSREVIGEKLFF. The CDR3 coding sequence is TGTGCCACCAGCAGAGAGGTAATAGGTGAAAAACTGTTTTTT.

The chain uses TRBV11-2 and TRBJ2-7; perhaps D is TRBD1 or TRBD2 (5 bases each). With 4 bases removed from V and 5 bases from J, the gap between germline ends came to 12 bases. Germline CDR1 is SGHAT and CDR2 is FQNNGV. The CDR3 is 13 amino acids. Here the CDR3 DNA reads TGTGCCAGCAGCTCAACGGGACGGGACGAGCAGTACTTC. This sequence encodes CASSSTGRDEQYF. Using reference TRBV11-2 and TRBJ2-7 for the parts outside the CDR3, the full variable domain is EAGVAQSPRYKIIEKRQSVAFWCNPISGHATLYWYQQILGQGPKLLIQFQNNGVVDDSQLPKDRFSAERLKGVDSTLKIQPAKLEDSAVYLCASSSTGRDEQYFGPGTRLTVT.

The chain combines TRBV21-1 with TRBJ2-3; the table calls TRBD2, which could not be checked here. TRBV21-1 is a documented pseudogene. The CDR3 consists of 15 residues. The CDR3 region is CASSVLAGPTDTQYF. CDR3 sequence (DNA): TGTGCCAGCAGCGTACTAGCGGGGCCCACAGATACGCAGTATTTT.